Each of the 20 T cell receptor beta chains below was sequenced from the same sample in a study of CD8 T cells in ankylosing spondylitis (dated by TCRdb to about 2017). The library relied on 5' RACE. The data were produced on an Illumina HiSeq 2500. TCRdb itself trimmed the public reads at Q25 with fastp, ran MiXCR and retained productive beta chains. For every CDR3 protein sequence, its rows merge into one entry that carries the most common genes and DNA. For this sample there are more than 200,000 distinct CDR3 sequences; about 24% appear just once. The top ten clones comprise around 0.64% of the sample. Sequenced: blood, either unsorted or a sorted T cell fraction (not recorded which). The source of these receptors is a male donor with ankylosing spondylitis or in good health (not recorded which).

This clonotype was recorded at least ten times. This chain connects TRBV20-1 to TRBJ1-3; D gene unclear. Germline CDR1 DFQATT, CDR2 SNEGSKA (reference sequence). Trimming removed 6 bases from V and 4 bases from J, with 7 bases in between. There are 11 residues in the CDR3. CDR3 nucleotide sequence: TGCAGTGCATACGCAGGAAACACCATATATTTT. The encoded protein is CSAYAGNTIYF.

CDR3 in amino acids: CATSVRRTGELFF. The CDR3, as DNA: TGTGCCACCAGCGTACGAAGAACCGGGGAGCTGTTTTTT. The chain uses TRBV15 and TRBJ2-2; D not resolved. Germline CDR1 LNHNV, CDR2 YYDKDF (reference sequence). The CDR3 is 13 amino acids. The V gene lost 5 bases and the J gene lost 5 bases, with 9 bases spanning the gap.

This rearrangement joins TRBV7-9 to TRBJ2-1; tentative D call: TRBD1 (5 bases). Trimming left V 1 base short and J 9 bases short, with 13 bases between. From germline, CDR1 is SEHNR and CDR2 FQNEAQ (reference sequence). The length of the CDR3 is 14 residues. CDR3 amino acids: CASSLGLQEPEQFF. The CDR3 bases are TGTGCCAGCAGCTTAGGGTTACAGGAACCTGAGCAGTTCTTC.

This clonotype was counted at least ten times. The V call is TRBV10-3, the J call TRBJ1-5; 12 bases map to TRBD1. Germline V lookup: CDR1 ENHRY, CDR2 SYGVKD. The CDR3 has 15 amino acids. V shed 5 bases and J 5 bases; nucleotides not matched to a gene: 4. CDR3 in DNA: TGTGCCATCAGTAAGGGACAGGGGGCCGATCAGCCCCAGCATTTT. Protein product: CAISKGQGADQPQHF.

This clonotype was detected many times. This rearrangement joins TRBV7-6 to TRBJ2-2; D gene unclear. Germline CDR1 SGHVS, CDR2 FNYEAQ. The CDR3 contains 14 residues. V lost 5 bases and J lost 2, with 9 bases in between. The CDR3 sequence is CASSPAPNTGELFF. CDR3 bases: TGTGCCAGCAGCCCCGCACCCAACACCGGGGAGCTGTTTTTT. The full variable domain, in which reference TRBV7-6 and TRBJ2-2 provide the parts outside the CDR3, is GAGVSQSPRYKVTKRGQDVALRCDPISGHVSLYWYRQALGQGPEFLTYFNYEAQQDKSGLPNDRFSAERPEGSISTLTIQRTEQRDSAMYRCASSPAPNTGELFFGEGSRLTVL.

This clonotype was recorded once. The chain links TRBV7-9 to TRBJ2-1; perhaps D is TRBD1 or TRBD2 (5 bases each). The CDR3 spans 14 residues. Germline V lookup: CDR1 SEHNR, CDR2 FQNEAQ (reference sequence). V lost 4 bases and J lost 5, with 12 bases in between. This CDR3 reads CASSSRRDDNEQFF. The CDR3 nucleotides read TGTGCCAGCAGCTCCCGAAGGGACGACAATGAGCAGTTCTTC. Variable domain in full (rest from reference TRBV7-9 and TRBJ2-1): DTGVSQNPRHKITKRGQNVTFRCDPISEHNRLYWYRQTLGQGPEFLTYFQNEAQLEKSRLLSDRFSAERPKGSFSTLEIQRTEQGDSAMYLCASSSRRDDNEQFFGPGTRLTVL.

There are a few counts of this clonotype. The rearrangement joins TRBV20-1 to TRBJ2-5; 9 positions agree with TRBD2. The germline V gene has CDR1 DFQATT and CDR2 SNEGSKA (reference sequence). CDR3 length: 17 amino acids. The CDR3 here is CSTPLEGASGIQETQYF. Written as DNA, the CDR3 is TGCTCCACCCCCTTAGAGGGGGCTAGCGGGATACAAGAGACCCAGTACTTC.

CDR3 sequence: CASKPGGSGGAYEQYF. The CDR3 nucleotides are TGTGCCAGCAAACCTGGGGGTAGCGGGGGGGCCTACGAGCAGTACTTC. The rearrangement joins TRBV12-3 or TRBV12-4 to TRBJ2-7, with TRBD2 matching over 11 bases. The V and J ends lost 7 bases and 2 bases, in that order; junction bases with no gene match: 10. The CDR3 runs 16 residues.

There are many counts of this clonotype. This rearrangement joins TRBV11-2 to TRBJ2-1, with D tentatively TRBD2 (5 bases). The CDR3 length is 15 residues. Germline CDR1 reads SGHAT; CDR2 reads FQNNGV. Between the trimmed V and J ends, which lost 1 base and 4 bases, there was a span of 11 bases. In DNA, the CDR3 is TGTGCCAGCAGCTTAGGGAGGTTCAAGTACAATGAGCAGTTCTTC. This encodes CASSLGRFKYNEQFF.

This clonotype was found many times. CDR3 loop: CSVDDDQETQYF. The DNA of the CDR3 is TGCAGCGTAGACGACGACCAAGAGACCCAGTACTTC. The V and J genes are TRBV29-1 and TRBJ2-5; D is ambiguous. Per germline, CDR1 SQVTM and CDR2 ANQGSEA. This CDR3 has 12 residues. V was trimmed by 6 bases and J by 0 bases, leaving 8 bases between them.

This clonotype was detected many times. Written as DNA, the CDR3 is TGTGCCAGCGGCAGGACTAGCGGTAGTTATAGCACAGATACGCAGTATTTT. Its translation: CASGRTSGSYSTDTQYF. The rearrangement uses TRBV7-8 and TRBJ2-3; TRBD2 matches 10 bases. Per the germline V gene, CDR1 is SGHVS and CDR2 is FQNEAQ. The CDR3 spans 17 residues. V lost 8 bases to trimming and J lost 0 bases; unmatched junction nucleotides: 11.

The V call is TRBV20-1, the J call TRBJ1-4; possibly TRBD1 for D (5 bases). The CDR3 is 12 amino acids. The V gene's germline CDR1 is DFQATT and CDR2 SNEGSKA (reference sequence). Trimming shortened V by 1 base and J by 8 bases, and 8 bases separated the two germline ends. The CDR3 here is CSARGGEEKLFF. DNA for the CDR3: TGCAGTGCTAGAGGGGGCGAGGAAAAACTGTTTTTT.

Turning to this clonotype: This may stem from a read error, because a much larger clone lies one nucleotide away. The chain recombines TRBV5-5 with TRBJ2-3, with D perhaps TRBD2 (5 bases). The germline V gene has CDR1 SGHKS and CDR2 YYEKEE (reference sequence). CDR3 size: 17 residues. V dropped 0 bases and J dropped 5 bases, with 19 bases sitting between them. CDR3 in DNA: TGTGCCAGCAGCTTGGCTTCCGGGGAATTTACGGGAGATACGCAGTATTTT. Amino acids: CASSLASGEFTGDTQYF. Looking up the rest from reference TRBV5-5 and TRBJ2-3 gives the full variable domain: DAGVTQSPTHLIKTRGQQVTLRCSPISGHKSVSWYQQVLGQGPQFIFQYYEKEERGRGNFPDRFSARQFPNYSSELNVNALLLGDSALYLCASSLASGEFTGDTQYFGPGTRLTVL.

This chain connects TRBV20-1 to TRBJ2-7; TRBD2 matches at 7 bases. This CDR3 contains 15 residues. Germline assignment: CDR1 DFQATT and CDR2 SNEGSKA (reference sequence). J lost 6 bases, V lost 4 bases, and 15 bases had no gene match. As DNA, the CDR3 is TGCAGTGCTACGGGGAGGGGTCCCGGATCGGGCGAGCAGTACTTC. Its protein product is CSATGRGPGSGEQYF.

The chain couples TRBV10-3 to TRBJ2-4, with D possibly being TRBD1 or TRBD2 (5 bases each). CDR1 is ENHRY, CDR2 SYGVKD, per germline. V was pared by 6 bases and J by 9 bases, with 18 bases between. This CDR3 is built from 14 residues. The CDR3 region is CAISPGTGKGIQYF. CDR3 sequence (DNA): TGTGCCATCAGCCCAGGGACGGGCAAGGGCATTCAGTACTTC.

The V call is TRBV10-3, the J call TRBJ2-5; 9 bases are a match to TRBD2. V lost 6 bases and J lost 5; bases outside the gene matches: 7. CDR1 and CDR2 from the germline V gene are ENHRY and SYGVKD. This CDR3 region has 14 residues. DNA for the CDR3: TGTGCCATCAGACGAGAGCGGGGGGCTGAGACCCAGTACTTC. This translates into CAIRRERGAETQYF.

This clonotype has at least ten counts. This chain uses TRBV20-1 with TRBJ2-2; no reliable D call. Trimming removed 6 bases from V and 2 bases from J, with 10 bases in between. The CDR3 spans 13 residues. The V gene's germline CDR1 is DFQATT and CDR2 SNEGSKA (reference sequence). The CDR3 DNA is TGCAGTGCCGTTGGCCCTAACACCGGGGAGCTGTTTTTT. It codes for CSAVGPNTGELFF.

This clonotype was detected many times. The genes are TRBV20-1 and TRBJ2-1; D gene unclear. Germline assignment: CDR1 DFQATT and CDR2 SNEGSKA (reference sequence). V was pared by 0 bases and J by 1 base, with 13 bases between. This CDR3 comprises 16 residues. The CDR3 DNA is TGCAGTGCTAGAGATCGCGCCTGGTATTCCTACAATGAGCAGTTCTTC. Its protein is CSARDRAWYSYNEQFF.

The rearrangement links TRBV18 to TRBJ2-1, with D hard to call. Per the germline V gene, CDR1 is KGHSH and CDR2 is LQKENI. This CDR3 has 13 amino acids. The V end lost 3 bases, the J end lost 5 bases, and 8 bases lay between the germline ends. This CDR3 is CASSPSSNNEQFF. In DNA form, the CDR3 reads TGTGCCAGCTCACCTTCCTCGAACAATGAGCAGTTCTTC.

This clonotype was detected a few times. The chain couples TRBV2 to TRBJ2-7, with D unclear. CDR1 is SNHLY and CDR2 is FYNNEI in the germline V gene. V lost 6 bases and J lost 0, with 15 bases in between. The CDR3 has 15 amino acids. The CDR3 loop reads CASRPTALDSYEQYF. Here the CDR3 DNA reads TGTGCCAGCAGGCCAACAGCACTCGACTCCTACGAGCAGTACTTC. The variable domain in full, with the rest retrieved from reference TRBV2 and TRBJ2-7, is EPEVTQTPSHQVTQMGQEVILRCVPISNHLYFYWYRQILGQKVEFLVSFYNNEISEKSEIFDDQFSVERPDGSNFTLKIRSTKLEDSAMYFCASRPTALDSYEQYFGPGTRLTVT.